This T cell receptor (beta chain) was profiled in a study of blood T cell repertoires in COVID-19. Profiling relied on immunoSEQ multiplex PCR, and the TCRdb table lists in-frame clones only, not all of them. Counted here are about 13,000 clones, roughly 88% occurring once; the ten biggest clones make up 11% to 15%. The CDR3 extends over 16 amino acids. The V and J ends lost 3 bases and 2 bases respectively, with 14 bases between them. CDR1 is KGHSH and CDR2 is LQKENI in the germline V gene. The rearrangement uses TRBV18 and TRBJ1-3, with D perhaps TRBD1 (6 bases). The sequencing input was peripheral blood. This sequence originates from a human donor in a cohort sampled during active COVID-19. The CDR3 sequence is CASSPGKQGTGNTIYF. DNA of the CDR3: TGTGCCAGCTCACCCGGCAAACAGGGAACTGGAAACACCATATATTTT.